Listed here are 26 T cell receptor beta chains from one sample, sequenced in a study of monozygotic twins with inflammatory bowel disease. TCRdb re-called the 5' RACE reads; every CDR3 protein appears as one record, without DNA. The clone table shows 300,000 to 400,000 distinct CDR3 sequences, with the ten largest holding just over 2.5%. Sequenced material: blood. These receptors all stem from a human donor with ulcerative colitis or Crohn's disease, or a healthy co-twin of an affected twin (not recorded which).

The J gene is TRBJ1-4, the V gene TRBV20-1. CDR1 is DFQATT and CDR2 is SNEGSKA in the germline V gene (reference sequence). The CDR3 is 12 residues long. CDR3 residues: CSASRPNEKLFF.

The V call is TRBV20-1, the J call TRBJ2-3; no DNA is available, so the TRBD2 call from TCRdb remains unchecked. The CDR3 is 15 residues long. Germline values: CDR1 DFQATT, CDR2 SNEGSKA (reference sequence). The CDR3 is CSAYPRLVLRDTQYF.

The chain combines TRBV4-3 with TRBJ1-4; TCRdb selects TRBD1, and the lack of DNA leaves this call unchecked. Germline assignment: CDR1 LGHNA and CDR2 YSLEER. The CDR3 extends over 17 amino acids. The CDR3 loop reads CASSQLILQDGNEKLFF.

This chain uses TRBV7-8 with TRBJ2-4. Germline CDR1 SGHVS, CDR2 FQNEAQ. This CDR3 is built from 17 residues. CDR3 in amino acids: CASSPRRTAVAKNIQYF.

V and J are TRBV6-6 and TRBJ2-7; TCRdb gives TRBD1 as the D gene, but with no DNA this cannot be confirmed. CDR1 MNHNY and CDR2 SVGAGI come from the germline V gene (reference sequence). CDR3 length equals 14 residues. The chain's CDR3 is CASSTLGQTYEQYF.

The V call is TRBV5-4, the J call TRBJ2-2; there is no DNA to check the TCRdb D call of TRBD1. Germline CDR1 is SGHNT and CDR2 is YYREEE (reference sequence). The CDR3 runs to 14 residues. CDR3 protein: CASSSKGDTGELFF.

The rearrangement links TRBV5-1 to TRBJ1-2. This CDR3 is 15 amino acids long. Germline V lookup: CDR1 SGHRS, CDR2 YFSETQ. The CDR3 loop reads CASSLEAGPTYGYTF.

The chain's CDR3 is CASSLAEPNNSPLHF. The chain recombines TRBV5-1 with TRBJ1-6. Germline CDR1 is SGHRS and CDR2 is YFSETQ. The CDR3 is 15 amino acids.

The chain employs TRBV3-1 and TRBJ2-2. The CDR3 spans 12 residues. Germline values: CDR1 LGHDT, CDR2 YNNKEL (reference sequence). CDR3 sequence reads: CASNRLGGELFF.

CDR3 sequence: CASSDSSVNEQFF. V and J are TRBV6-4 and TRBJ2-1. From germline, CDR1 is MRHNA and CDR2 SNTAGT. This CDR3 is 13 amino acids long.

This rearrangement joins TRBV29-1 to TRBJ2-1; TCRdb's D call, TRBD1, is unchecked because there is no DNA. Germline V CDR1 and CDR2: SQVTM, ANQGSEA. The CDR3 is 15 residues long. The CDR3 loop is CSVEDSFQGSRSAIF.

This chain joins TRBV25-1 and TRBJ2-1. CDR1 MGHDK and CDR2 SYGVNS come from the germline V gene. This CDR3 region has 13 residues. The CDR3 reads CASSELQYNEQFF.

The genes are TRBV29-1 and TRBJ2-5. Germline lookup yields CDR1 SQVTM and CDR2 ANQGSEA. The CDR3 is made up of 16 amino acids. The CDR3 sequence is CSVEDFNSFLGETQYF.

The rearrangement uses TRBV6-2 or TRBV6-3 and TRBJ2-7; the TCRdb call, TRBD1, lacks DNA for checking. CDR3 length: 14 amino acids. The germline V gene encodes CDR1 MNHEY and CDR2 SVGEGT. The CDR3 reads CASRIQGAGLEQYF.

The gene calls are TRBV27 and TRBJ2-5; the TCRdb D gene call, TRBD1, has no DNA to confirm it. Germline V gene sequence: CDR1 MNHEY, CDR2 SMNVEV (reference sequence). This CDR3 is built from 14 residues. The CDR3 spells CASRRTALKETQYF.

The J gene is TRBJ1-5, the V gene TRBV12-3 or TRBV12-4; lacking DNA, the TRBD1 call made by TCRdb goes unchecked. The CDR3 spans 15 residues. CDR3: CASSKGQHSNQPQHF.

The chain employs TRBV28 and TRBJ2-7; without DNA, the TCRdb call of TRBD2 cannot be checked. This CDR3 has 13 residues. The germline V gene encodes CDR1 MDHEN and CDR2 SYDVKM. The CDR3 reads CASSLAGGAKQYF.

V gene TRBV4-2 combines with J gene TRBJ2-5. The CDR3 runs 15 residues. Germline V lookup: CDR1 LGHNA, CDR2 YNFKEQ. CDR3 loop: CASSQDAFSGGTQYF.

The J gene is TRBJ1-4, the V gene TRBV30. Germline loops: CDR1 GTSNPN, CDR2 SVGIG (reference sequence). This CDR3 region has 14 residues. CDR3 sequence reads: CAWSRRAGGEKLFF.

This chain's CDR3 is CASSYSRQAIRGNQPQHF. This chain uses TRBV6-5 with TRBJ1-5; TCRdb's assignment of TRBD1 cannot be checked, as there is no DNA. CDR3 length: 18 residues. CDR1 and CDR2 from the germline V gene are MNHEY and SVGAGI.

J is TRBJ1-2 and V is TRBV21-1. TRBV21-1 counts as a pseudogene. The CDR3 length is 15 residues. CDR3 protein: CASSKVLLGNYGYTF.

This chain joins TRBV11-2 and TRBJ2-3; checking the TCRdb D call of TRBD2 is not possible without DNA. The V gene's germline CDR1 is SGHAT and CDR2 FQNNGV. This CDR3 comprises 20 residues. The CDR3 loop is CASSPSRGTSGGRSTDTQYF.

The chain recombines TRBV19 with TRBJ1-2. The length of the CDR3 is 13 residues. Germline loops: CDR1 LNHDA, CDR2 SQIVND (reference sequence). The CDR3 sequence: CASSMDRTIGYTF.

V is TRBV6-1 and J is TRBJ1-2; TCRdb gives TRBD1 as the D gene, but with no DNA this cannot be confirmed. Germline CDR1 MNHNS, CDR2 SASEGT. The length of the CDR3 is 14 residues. The CDR3 reads CASRPGQATYGYTF.

CDR3 amino acids: CASSVMSGAMGETQYF. The rearrangement joins TRBV9 to TRBJ2-5; TCRdb's assignment of TRBD2 cannot be checked, as there is no DNA. Germline CDR1 and CDR2: SGDLS and YYNGEE. This CDR3 is built from 16 residues.

The chain recombines TRBV9 with TRBJ2-2; no DNA is available, so the TRBD1 call from TCRdb remains unchecked. Germline V gene data show CDR1 as SGDLS and CDR2 as YYNGEE. The CDR3 has 16 amino acids. CDR3 residues: CASSVARAGGGGELFF.